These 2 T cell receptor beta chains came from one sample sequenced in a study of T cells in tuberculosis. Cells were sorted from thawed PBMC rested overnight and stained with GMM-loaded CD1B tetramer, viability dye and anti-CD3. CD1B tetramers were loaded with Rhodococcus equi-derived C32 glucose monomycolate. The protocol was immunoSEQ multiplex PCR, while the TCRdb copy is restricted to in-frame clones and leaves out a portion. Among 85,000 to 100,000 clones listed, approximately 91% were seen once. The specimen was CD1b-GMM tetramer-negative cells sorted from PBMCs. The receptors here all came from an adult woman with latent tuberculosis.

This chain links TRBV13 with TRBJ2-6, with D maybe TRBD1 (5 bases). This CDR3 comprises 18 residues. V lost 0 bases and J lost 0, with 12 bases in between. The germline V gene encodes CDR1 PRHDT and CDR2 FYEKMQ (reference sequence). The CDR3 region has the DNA TGTGCCAGCAGCTTAGGATTGACAGTTCTCTCTGGGGCCAACGTCCTGACTTTC. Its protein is CASSLGLTVLSGANVLTF. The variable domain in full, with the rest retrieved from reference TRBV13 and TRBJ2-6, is AAGVIQSPRHLIKEKRETATLKCYPIPRHDTVYWYQQGPGQDPQFLISFYEKMQSDKGSIPDRFSAQQFSDYHSELNMSSLELGDSALYFCASSLGLTVLSGANVLTFGAGSRLTVL.

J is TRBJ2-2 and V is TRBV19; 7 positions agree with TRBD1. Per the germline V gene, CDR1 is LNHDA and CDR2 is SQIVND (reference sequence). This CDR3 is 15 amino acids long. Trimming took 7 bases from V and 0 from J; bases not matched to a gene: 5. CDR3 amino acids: CASNLQGANTGELFF. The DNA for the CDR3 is TGTGCCAGTAATCTTCAGGGGGCGAACACCGGGGAGCTGTTTTTT.